This T cell receptor (beta chain) was captured in a study of blood T cells in healthy people across ages (dated by TCRdb to 2014 to 2015). At the level of the whole study: Template switching captured roughly one uniquely barcoded TCR beta cDNA molecule per two T cells in model experiments. Age-related changes in TCR beta repertoire diversity were measured in the study by deep sequencing normalized with unique cDNA molecular identifiers. The donors were split into four age groups: young (average about 15 years), middle-aged (roughly 42), aged (about 62) and long-lived (over 75). Donors of different ages were randomly distributed across sequencing lanes to avoid experimental bias. Two additional independent replicas of 1 million unique cDNA reads from the same blood draw were analyzed for two donors (one aged 18 to 30 and one aged 80 or older). Study-level results and caveats: Observed TCR beta diversity per million T cells fell roughly linearly with age, and a significant reduction was already apparent by age around 40. Donor CMV infection status was unknown, potentially confounding age-related changes in expanded clonotypes. Since profiling was done on bulk unsorted PBMCs, naive and antigen-experienced compartments could not be conclusively compared. The long-lived group showed more naive CD4+ T cells, fewer expanded clones and increased TCR diversity than the aged group, suggesting age selection. Observed TCR beta diversity correlated strongly with the percentage of naive T cells measured by flow cytometry. Estimates of total diversity from one million sequenced T cells were regarded as lower bounds and underestimates.

Comment on this clonotype: The target of this receptor is not known. The record has no base qualities; no much larger clone is one base away.

As encoded in the germline V gene, CDR1 is SGHTA while CDR2 is FQGNSA. At the junction V is shortened by 4 bases and J by 7 bases; bases outside the gene matches: 16. Inclusive of the bounding cysteine and phenylalanine, the CDR3 is 17 residues long. Only CDR3 DNA is held: 51 bases, read in frame from base 1. Receptor libraries were prepared by 5' RACE. The instrument given in TCRdb is Illumina HiSeq 2500. A second PCR of roughly 6 to 11 cycles was run with a J-beta primer mix and a sample-barcoded 5' primer. Each TCR beta cDNA molecule received a unique molecular identifier from a template-switch 5' adaptor carrying 12 random nucleotides. Each sample yielded at least 3 million CDR3-containing paired-end reads. First-strand cDNA was synthesized from all RNA with the Mint cDNA synthesis kit, primed by a TRBC-specific oligonucleotide. Following uracil-DNA glycosylase treatment, a first 18-cycle PCR with universal primers M1SS and BC2_uni_R was performed on all cDNA. In the authors' own workflow: For normalization, 1 million high-quality reads, each with a distinct molecular identifier, were randomly selected from each sample. Instead of being binned into consensus sequences, reads that shared molecular identifiers were thrown out. MiTCR, run with a Q25 quality threshold and the strictest error-elimination algorithm, handled CDR3 identification, clonotype clustering and error correction. A nonparametric unseen species model with Euler transformation was used to estimate lower-bound total TCR beta diversity. TCRdb reprocessing: public reads trimmed at Q25 with fastp, clones called with MiXCR, in-frame beta chains kept. CDR3 protein duplicates are merged, each entry listing the most common genes and DNA. The V and J calls reflect TCRdb's pipeline rather than the authors' work. The sample data list 550,000 to 800,000 distinct CDR3 sequences, and about 30% of these were observed just once. The biggest ten clones account for 15% of the sample.

Donors were 35 to 40 systemically healthy Caucasian individuals from Russia aged 6 to 90 years. About 10 milliliters of peripheral blood were drawn from each donor into EDTA-treated Vacutainer tubes. Ficoll-Paque density-gradient centrifugation was used to isolate PBMCs, with at least 6.5 million per sample. Total RNA, at least 6 micrograms per sample, was extracted from PBMCs with Trizol reagent. For every donor, flow cytometry on a PBMC aliquot measured the percentage of naive CD45RAhigh/CD27high T cells. This receptor chain uses TRBV7-2 and TRBJ2-1; 7 middle bases align to TRBD1. The clonotype comes from a woman aged 80 or older in good health. Donor details come from another sample of the same person, matched by shared clones. The sequencing sample was made of blood. The sequenced DNA is TGTGCCAGCAGCTCGACAGGGCTACGGAGAGGTAGGAATGAGCAGTTCTTC. Its protein is CASSSTGLRRGRNEQFF.